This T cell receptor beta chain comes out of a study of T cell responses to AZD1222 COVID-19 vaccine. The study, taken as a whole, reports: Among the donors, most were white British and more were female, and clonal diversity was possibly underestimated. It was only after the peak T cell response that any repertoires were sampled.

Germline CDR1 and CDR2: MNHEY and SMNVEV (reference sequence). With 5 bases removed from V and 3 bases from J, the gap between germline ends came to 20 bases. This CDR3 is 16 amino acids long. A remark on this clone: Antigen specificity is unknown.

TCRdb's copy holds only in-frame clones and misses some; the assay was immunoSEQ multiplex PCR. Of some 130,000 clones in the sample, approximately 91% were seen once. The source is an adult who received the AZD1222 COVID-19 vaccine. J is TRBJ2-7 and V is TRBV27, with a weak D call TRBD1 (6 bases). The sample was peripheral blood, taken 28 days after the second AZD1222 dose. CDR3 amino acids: CASSRYSAGQHYEQYF. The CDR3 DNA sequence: TGTGCCAGCAGTAGATATAGCGCCGGACAGCACTACGAGCAGTACTTC.